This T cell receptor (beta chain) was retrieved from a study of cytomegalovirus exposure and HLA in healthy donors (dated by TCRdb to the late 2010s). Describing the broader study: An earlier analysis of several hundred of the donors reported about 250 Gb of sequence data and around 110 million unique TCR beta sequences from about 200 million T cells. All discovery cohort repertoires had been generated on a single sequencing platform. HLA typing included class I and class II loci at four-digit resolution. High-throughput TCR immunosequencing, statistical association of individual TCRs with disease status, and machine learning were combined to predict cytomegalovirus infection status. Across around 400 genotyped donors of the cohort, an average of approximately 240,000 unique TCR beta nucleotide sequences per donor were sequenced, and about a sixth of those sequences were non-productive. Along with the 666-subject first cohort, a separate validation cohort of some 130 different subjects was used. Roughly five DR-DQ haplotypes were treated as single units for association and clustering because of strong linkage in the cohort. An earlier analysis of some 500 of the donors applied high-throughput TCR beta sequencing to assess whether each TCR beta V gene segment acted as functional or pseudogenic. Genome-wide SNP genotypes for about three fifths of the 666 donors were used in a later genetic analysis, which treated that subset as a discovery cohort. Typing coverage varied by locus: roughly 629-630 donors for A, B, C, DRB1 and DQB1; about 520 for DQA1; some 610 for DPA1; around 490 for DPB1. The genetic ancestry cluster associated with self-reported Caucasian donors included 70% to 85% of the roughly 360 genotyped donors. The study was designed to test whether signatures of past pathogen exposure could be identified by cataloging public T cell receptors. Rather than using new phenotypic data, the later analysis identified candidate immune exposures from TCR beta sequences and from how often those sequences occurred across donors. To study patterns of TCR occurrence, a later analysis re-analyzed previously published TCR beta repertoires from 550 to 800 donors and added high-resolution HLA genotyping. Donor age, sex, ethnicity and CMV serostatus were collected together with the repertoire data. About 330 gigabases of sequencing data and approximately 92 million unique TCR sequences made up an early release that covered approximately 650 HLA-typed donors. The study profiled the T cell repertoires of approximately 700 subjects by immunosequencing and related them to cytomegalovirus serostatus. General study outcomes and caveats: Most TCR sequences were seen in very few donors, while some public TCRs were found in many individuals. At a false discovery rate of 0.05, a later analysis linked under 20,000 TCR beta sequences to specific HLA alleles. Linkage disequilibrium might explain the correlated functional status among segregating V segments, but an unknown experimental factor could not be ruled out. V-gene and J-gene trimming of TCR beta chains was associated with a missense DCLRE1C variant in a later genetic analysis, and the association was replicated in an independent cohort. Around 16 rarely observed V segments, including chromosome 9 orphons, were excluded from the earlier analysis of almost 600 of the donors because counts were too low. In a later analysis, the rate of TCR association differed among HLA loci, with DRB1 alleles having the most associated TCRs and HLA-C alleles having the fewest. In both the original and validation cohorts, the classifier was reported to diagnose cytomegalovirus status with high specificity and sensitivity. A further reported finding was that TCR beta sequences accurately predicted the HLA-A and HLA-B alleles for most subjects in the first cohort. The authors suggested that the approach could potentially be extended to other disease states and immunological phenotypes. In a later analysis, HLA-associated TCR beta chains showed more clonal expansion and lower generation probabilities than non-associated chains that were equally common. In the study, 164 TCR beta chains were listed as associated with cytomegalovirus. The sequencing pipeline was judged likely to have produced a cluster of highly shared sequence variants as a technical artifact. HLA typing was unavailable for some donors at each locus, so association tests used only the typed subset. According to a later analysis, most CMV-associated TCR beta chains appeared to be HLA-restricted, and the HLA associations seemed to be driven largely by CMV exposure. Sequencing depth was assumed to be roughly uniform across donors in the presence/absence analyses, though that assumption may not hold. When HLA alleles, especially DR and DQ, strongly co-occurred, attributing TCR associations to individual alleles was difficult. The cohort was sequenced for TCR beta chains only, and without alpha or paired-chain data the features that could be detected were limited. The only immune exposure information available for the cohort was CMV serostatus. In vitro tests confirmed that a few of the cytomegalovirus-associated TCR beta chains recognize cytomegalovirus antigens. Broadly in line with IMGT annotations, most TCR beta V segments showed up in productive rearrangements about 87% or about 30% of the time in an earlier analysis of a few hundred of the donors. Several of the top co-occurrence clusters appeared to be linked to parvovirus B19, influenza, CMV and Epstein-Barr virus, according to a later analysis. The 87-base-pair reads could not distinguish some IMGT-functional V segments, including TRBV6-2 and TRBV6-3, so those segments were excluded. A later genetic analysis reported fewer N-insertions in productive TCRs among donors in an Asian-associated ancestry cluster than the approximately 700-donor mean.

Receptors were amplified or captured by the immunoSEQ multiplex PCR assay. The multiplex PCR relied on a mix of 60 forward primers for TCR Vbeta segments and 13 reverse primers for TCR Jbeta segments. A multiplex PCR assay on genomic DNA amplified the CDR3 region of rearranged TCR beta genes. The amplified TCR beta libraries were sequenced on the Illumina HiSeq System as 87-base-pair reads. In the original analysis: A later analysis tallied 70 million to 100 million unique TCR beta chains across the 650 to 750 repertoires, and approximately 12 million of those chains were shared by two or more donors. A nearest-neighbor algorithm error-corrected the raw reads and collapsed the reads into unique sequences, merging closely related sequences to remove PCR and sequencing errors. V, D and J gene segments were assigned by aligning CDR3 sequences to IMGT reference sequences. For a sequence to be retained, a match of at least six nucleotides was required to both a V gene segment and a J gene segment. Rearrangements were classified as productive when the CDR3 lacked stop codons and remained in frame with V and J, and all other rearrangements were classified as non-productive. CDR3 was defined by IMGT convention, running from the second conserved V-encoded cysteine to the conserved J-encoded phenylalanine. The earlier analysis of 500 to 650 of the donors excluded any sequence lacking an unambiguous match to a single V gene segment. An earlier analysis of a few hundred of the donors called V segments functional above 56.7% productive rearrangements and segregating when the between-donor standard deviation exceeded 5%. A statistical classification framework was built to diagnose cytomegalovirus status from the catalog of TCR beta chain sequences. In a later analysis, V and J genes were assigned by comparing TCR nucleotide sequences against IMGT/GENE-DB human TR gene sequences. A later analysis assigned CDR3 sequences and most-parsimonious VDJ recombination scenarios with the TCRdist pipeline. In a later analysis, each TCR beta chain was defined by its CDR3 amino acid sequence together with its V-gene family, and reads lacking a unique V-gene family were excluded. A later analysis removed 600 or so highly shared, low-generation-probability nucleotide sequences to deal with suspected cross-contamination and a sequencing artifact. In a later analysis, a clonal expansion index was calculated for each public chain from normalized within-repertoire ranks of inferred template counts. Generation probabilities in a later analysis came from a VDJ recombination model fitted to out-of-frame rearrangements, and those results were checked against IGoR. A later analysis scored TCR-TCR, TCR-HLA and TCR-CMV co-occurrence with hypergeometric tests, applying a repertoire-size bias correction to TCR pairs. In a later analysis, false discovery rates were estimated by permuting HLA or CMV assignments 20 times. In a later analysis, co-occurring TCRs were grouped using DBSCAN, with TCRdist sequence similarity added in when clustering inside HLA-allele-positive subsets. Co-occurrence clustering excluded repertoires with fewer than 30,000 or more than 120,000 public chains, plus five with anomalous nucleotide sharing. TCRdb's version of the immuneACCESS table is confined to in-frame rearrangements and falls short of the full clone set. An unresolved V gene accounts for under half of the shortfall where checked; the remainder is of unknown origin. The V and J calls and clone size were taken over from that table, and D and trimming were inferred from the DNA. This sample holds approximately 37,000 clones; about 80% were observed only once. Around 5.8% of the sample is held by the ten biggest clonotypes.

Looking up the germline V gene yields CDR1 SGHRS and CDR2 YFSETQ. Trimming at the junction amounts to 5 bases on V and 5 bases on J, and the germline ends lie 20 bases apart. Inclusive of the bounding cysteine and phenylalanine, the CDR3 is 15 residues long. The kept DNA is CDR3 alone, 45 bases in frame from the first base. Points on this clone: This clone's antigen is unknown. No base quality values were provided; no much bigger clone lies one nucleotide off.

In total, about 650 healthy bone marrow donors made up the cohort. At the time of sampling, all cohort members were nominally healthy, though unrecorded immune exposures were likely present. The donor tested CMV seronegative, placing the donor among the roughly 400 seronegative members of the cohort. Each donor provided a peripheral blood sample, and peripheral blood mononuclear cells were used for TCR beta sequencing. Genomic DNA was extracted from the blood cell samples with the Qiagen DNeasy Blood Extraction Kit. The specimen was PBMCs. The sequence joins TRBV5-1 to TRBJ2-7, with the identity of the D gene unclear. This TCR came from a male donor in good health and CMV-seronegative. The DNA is TGCGCCAGCAGTTCCCCCACCACCAACACACACGAGCAGTACTTC. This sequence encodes CASSSPTTNTHEQYF.